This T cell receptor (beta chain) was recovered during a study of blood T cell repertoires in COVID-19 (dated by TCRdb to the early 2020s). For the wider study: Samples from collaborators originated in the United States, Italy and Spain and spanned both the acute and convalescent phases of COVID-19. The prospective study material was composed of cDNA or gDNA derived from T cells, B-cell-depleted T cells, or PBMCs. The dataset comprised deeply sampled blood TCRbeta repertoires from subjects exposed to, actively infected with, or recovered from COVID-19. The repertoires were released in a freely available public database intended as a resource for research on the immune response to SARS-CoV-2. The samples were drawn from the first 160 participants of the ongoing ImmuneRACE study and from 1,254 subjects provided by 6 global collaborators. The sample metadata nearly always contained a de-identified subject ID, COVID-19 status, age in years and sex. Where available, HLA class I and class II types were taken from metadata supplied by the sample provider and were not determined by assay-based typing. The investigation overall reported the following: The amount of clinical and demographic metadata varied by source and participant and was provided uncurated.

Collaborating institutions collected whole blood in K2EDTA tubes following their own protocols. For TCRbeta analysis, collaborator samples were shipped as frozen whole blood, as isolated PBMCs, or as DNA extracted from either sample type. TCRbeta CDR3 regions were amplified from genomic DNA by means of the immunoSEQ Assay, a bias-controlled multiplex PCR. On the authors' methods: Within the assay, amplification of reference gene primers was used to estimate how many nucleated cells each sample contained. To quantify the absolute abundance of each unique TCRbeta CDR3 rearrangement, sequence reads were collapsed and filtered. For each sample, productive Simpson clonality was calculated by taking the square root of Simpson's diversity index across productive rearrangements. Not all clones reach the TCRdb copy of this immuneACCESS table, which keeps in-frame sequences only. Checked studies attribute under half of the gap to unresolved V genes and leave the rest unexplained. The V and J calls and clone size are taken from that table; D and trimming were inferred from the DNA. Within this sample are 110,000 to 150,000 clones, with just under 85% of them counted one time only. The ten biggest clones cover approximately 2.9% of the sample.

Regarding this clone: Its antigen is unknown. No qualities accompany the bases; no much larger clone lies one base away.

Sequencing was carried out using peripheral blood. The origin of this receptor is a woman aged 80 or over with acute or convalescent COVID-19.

The CDR3 has the sequence CASSALQGTEAFF. Here is the DNA: TGTGCCAGCAGCGCCCTGCAGGGCACTGAAGCTTTCTTT. The chain is encoded by TRBV9 joined to TRBJ1-1; the best D guess is TRBD1, with 5 bases matching. The junction carries 10 bases between V and J, which are trimmed by 3 bases and 4 bases respectively. Via the germline V gene, CDR1 is SGDLS and CDR2 YYNGEE. The CDR3 has 13 amino acids, counting the end cysteine and phenylalanine. The sequence is cut down to CDR3 DNA, 39 bases in frame from base 1.